This T cell receptor beta chain was identified in a study of shared clonotypes between healthy human individuals. Study findings and constraints: Non-shared clonotypes displayed generation probabilities falling below those of clonotypes present in all four donors. About 5% was the fraction of naive CD4 clonotypes found shared across a few donors.

The CDR3 covers 14 residues. Per germline, CDR1 LNHDA and CDR2 SQIVND (reference sequence). The ends were cut back, 10 bases at V and 10 bases at J, with 23 bases in the middle. In this sample, this clone turned up once. What it recognizes is unknown. Method: immunoSEQ multiplex PCR; TCRdb's copy keeps in-frame clones and lacks some. The table records roughly 2.5 million clones, approximately 92% of them present only once. Sample: naive CD4+ T cells sorted from blood. Documented subset: CD45RA+ positively selected. This TCR was recovered from a man between 18 and 35 years old in good health. V usage is TRBV19 and J usage is TRBJ2-1; tentatively, D is TRBD2 (7 bases). CDR3 region: CATKNRGATEEQFF. The CDR3 DNA reads as TGTGCCACCAAAAACCGGGGGGCCACGGAGGAGCAGTTCTTC.